This TCR beta chain was identified during a study of blood T cell repertoires in COVID-19 (dated by TCRdb to about 2020). About the study as a whole: Samples from collaborators originated in the United States, Italy and Spain and spanned both the acute and convalescent phases of COVID-19. The material from the prospective study consisted of cDNA or gDNA derived from T cells, B-cell-depleted T cells, or PBMCs. Deeply sampled blood TCRbeta repertoires from subjects exposed to, actively infected with, or recovered from COVID-19 were included in the dataset. A freely available public database, intended as a resource for researchers studying the immune response to SARS-CoV-2, is where the repertoires were released. Samples were obtained from the ongoing ImmuneRACE study (first 160 participants) and from over 1,000 subjects provided by 6 global collaborators. Sample metadata almost always included a de-identified subject ID, COVID-19 status, age in years and sex. Where available, HLA class I and class II types were taken from metadata supplied by the sample provider and were not determined by assay-based typing.

Participants in the prospective study were aged roughly 18 to 89 years, lived in under 30 United States geographic areas, and enrolled through a virtual design. To assign participants to cohorts, the prospective study relied on clinical history that participants themselves reported in a screening survey and a study questionnaire. A participant counted as exposed if, within 2 weeks of entering the study, that participant had been in contact with someone who had a PCR-confirmed or clinician-diagnosed COVID-19 case. Mobile phlebotomists in the prospective study collected whole blood, serum and a nasopharyngeal or oropharyngeal swab from every participant. Prospective study participants could optionally give additional blood draws and questionnaires over an approximately two-month period. Before DNA extraction, prospective study blood samples were shipped either frozen or at room temperature. CDR1 and CDR2 are drawn from the germline V gene: SGHDT, YYEEEE. Trimming costs V 3 bases and J 1 base, and their ends lie 16 bases apart. Spanning cysteine to phenylalanine, the CDR3 consists of 16 amino acids. Only the CDR3 region is kept as DNA, spanning 48 bases read in frame from base 1.

TCRbeta CDR3 regions were amplified from genomic DNA by means of the immunoSEQ Assay, a bias-controlled multiplex PCR. The authors' analysis ran thus. The number of nucleated cells in each sample was estimated by amplification of reference gene primers within the assay. To quantify the absolute abundance of each unique TCRbeta CDR3 rearrangement, sequence reads were collapsed and filtered. Productive Simpson clonality was computed per sample as the square root of Simpson's diversity index over productive rearrangements. Drawn from immuneACCESS, this table holds only the in-frame rearrangements with V and J called that TCRdb kept. Clones are partly lost; checked studies trace under half to an unresolved V gene and leave the rest unexplained. V and J calls and clone size follow that table, whereas D and trimming were derived from the DNA. This sample comprises 150,000 to 200,000 clones, 65% to 85% of them detected only once. The top ten constitute less than 3.5% of the sample.

Points the paper makes about the study in general: How much clinical and demographic metadata was included differed by source and by participant, and the metadata was provided uncurated.

The sample holds a few counts of this clone. Its antigen has not been determined. One base away there is no much larger clone; base qualities are not given. The sequence was obtained from a woman aged 25 to 39 who had been exposed to COVID-19. What was sequenced was PBMCs or T cells enriched from blood (not recorded which). The receptor chain draws on TRBV5-6 and TRBJ1-1; too little of a D gene remains to name it. This receptor carries the CDR3 CASSSIRRNGNTEAFF. The DNA reads TGTGCCAGCAGCTCCATAAGGCGGAACGGGAACACTGAAGCTTTCTTT.